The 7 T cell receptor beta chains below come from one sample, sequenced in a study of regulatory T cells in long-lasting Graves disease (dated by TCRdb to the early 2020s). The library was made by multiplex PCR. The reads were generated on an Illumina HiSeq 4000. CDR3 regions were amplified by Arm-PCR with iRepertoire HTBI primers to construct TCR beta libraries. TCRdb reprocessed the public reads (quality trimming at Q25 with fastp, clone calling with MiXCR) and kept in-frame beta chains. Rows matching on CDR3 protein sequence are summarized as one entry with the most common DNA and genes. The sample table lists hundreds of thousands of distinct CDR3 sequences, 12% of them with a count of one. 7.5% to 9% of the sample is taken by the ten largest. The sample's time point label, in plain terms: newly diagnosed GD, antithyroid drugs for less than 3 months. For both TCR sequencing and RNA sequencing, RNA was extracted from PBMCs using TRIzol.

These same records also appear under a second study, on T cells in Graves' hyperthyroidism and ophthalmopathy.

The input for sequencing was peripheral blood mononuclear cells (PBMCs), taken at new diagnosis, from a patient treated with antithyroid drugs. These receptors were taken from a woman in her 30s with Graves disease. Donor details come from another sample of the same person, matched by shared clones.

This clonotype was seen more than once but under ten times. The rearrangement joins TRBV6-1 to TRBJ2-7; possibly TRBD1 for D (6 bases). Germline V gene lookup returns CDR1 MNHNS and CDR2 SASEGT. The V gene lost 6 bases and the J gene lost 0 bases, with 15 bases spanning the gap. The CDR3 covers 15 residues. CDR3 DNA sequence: TGTGCCAGCAGCACGTGGGGGCCGAGCTCCTACGAGCAGTACTTC. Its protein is CASSTWGPSSYEQYF.

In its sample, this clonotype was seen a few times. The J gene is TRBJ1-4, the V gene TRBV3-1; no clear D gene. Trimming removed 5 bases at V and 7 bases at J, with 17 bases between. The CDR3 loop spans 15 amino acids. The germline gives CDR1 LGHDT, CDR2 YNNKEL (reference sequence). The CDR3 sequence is CASSSLGVWGEKLFF. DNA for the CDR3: TGTGCCAGCAGCTCCTTGGGAGTCTGGGGTGAAAAACTGTTTTTT.

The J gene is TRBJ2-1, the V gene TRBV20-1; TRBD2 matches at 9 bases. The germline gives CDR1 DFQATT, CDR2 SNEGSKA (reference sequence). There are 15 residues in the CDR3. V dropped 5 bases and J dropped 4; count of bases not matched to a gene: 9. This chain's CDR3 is CSAFLSGGTYNEQFF. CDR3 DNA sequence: TGCAGTGCTTTCCTTAGCGGGGGAACTTACAATGAGCAGTTCTTC.

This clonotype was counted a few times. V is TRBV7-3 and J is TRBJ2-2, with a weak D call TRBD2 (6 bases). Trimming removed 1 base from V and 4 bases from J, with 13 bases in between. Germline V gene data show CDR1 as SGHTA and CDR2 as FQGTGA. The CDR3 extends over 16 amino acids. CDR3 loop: CASSLIGGLSTGELFF. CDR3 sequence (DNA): TGTGCCAGCAGCTTAATAGGAGGGTTGAGCACCGGGGAGCTGTTTTTT.

The CDR3 is CASSARGRGQFF. The CDR3 region has the DNA TGTGCCAGCAGTGCGAGGGGACGAGGGCAGTTCTTC. The genes are TRBV6-2 or TRBV6-3 and TRBJ2-1; D is perhaps TRBD1 or TRBD2 (5 bases each). CDR1 and CDR2 (germline): MNHEY, SVGEGT. The ends were cut back, 5 bases at V and 12 bases at J, with 14 bases in the middle. The CDR3 runs 12 residues.

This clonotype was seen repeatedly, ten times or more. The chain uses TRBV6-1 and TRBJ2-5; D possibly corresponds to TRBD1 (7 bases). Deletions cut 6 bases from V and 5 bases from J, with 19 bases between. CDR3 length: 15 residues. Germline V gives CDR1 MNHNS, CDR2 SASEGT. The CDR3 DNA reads TGTGCCAGCAGCAAAGGACAGGAGGGCTTTGAGACCCAGTACTTC. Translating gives CASSKGQEGFETQYF.

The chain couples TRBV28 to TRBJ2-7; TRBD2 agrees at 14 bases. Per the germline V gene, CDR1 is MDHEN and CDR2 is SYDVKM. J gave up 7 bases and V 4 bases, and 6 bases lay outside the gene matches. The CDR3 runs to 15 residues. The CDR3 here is CASSYQGLAGVEQYF. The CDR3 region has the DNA TGTGCCAGCAGTTACCAGGGACTAGCGGGAGTTGAGCAGTACTTC.